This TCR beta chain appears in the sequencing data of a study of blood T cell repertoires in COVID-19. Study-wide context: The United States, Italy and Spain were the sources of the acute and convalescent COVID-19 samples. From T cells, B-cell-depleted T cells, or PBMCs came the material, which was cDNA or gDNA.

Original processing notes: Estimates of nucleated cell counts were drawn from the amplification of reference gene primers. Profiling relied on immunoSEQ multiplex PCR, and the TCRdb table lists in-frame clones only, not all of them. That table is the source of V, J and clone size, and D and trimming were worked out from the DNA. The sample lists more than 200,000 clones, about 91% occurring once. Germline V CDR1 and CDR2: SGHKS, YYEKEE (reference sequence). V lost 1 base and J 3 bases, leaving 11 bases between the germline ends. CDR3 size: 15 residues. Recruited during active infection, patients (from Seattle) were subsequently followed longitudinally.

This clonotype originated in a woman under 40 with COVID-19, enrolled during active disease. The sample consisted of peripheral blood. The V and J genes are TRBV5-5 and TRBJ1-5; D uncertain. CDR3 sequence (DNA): TGTGCCAGCAGCTTGAATTCACTTAACAATCAGCCCCAGCATTTT. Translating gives CASSLNSLNNQPQHF.